This T cell receptor beta chain was sequenced for a study of cytomegalovirus exposure and HLA in healthy donors. Points from the study as a whole: Reportedly, diagnosis of cytomegalovirus status by the classifier showed high specificity and sensitivity.

Germline V lookup: CDR1 MNHNS, CDR2 SASEGT. V lost 3 bases and J 8 bases, leaving 10 bases between the germline ends. The CDR3 runs to 12 residues. It was with 60 Vbeta and 13 Jbeta primers that the PCR ran. The table came from immunoSEQ multiplex PCR; TCRdb's copy has only in-frame clones and leaves some out. This table holds under 250,000 clones, approximately 80% found once. With respect to this clone: Its antigen is unknown.

V and J are TRBV6-1 and TRBJ1-2; unclear D gene. Sequencing was done on a sample of PBMCs. The sequence derives from a boy aged 2 to 10 in good health and CMV-seronegative. The CDR3 here is CASSDPPLGYTF. The CDR3 nucleotides read TGTGCCAGCAGTGACCCCCCCCTCGGCTACACCTTC.